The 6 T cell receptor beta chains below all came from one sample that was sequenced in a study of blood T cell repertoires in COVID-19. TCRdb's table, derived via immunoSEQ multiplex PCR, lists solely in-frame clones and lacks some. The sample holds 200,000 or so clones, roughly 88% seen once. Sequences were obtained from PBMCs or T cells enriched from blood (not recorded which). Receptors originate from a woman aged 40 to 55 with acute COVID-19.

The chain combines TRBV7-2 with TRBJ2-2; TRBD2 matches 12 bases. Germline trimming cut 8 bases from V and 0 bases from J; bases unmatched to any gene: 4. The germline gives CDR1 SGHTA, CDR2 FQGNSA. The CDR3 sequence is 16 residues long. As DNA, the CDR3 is TGTGCCAGCCCTCGGACTAGCGGGACGAACACCGGGGAGCTGTTTTTT. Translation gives CASPRTSGTNTGELFF.

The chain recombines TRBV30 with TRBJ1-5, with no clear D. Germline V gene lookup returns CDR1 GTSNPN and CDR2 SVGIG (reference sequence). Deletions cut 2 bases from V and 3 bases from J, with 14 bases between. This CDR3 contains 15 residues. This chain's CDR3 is CAWSRENQNNQPQHF. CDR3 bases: TGTGCCTGGAGTCGGGAAAACCAAAACAATCAGCCCCAGCATTTT.

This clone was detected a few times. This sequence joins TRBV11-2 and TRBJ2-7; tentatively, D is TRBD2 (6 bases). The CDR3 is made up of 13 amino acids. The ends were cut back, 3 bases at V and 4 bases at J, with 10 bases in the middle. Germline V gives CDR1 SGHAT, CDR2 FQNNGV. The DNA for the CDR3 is TGTGCCAGCAGCTTCGGACTATTGTACGAGCAGTACTTC. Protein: CASSFGLLYEQYF.

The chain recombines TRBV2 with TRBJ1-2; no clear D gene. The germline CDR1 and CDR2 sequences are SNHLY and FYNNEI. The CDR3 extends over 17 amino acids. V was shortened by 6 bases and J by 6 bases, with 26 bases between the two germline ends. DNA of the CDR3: TGTGCCAGCAGACCAATGATAAGATTTTCGGTAATGGATGGCTACACCTTC. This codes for CASRPMIRFSVMDGYTF.

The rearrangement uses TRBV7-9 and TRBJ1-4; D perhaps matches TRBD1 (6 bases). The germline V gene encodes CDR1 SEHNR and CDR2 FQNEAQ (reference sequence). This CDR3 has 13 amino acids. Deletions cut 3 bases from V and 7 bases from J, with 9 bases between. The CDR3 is CASSFLQGEKLFF. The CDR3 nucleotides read TGTGCCAGCAGCTTTTTACAGGGTGAAAAACTGTTTTTT.

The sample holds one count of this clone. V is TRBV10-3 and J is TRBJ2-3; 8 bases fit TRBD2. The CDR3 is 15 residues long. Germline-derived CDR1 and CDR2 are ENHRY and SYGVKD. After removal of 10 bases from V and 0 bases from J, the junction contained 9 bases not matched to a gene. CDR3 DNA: TGTGCCACCGCCCTCCGGGGGGGTAGCACAGATACGCAGTATTTT. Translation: CATALRGGSTDTQYF.